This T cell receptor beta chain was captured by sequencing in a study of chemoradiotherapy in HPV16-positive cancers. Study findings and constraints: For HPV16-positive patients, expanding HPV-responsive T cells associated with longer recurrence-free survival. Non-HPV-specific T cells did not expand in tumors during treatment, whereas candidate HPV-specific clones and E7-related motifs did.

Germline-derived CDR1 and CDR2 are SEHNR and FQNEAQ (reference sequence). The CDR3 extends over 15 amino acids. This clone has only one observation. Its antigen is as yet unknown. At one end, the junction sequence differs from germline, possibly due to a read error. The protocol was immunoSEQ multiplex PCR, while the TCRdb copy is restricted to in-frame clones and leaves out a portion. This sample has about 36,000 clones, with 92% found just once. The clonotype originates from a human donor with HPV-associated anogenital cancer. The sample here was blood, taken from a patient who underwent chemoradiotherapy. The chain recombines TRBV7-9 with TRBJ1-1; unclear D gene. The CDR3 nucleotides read TGTGCCAGCAGCGTAGCCCGTCGGGGGAACACTGAAGCTTTCTTT. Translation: CASSVARRGNTEAFF.